These 23 T cell receptor beta chains share one sample of origin, sequenced in a study of T-cell reconstitution after alpha-beta-depleted transplantation in children. Using unique molecular identifiers, the investigators prepared the TCRbeta library. A single record per CDR3 protein comes from TCRdb applying MiXCR to the PCR reads. Seen here are about 230,000 distinct CDR3 sequences, about 12% observed once, and the top ten hold 2% to 3%. The material was PBMCs from the stem cell graft donor, obtained from the stem cell graft. These receptors were collected from a human donor who donated a stem cell graft to a child with acute lymphoblastic leukemia.

This clonotype was picked up many times. V and J are TRBV12-3 or TRBV12-4 and TRBJ2-2; perhaps D is TRBD1 or TRBD2 (6 bases each). The CDR3 extends over 16 amino acids. The V and J ends lost 8 bases and 5 bases respectively, with 21 bases between them. Here the CDR3 DNA reads TGTGCCAGCGTACTACTAGTAGGGGGGAGGACCGGGGAGCTGTTTTTT. This codes for CASVLLVGGRTGELFF.

The chain recombines TRBV7-9 with TRBJ2-7, with 8 bases matching TRBD2. This CDR3 has 15 amino acids. The V gene end was trimmed by 5 bases and the J gene end by 5 bases; junction bases not matched to a gene: 11. The germline V gene has CDR1 SEHNR and CDR2 FQNEAQ (reference sequence). CDR3 bases: TGTGCCAGCAGCCCGAGGACCGGGAGGGCCGACGAGCAGTACTTC. As protein: CASSPRTGRADEQYF.

This clonotype was found many times. V and J are TRBV25-1 and TRBJ2-5; D perhaps matches TRBD1 (6 bases). Germline CDR1 is MGHDK and CDR2 is SYGVNS. V shed 8 bases and J shed 5 bases, with 15 bases lying between them. The CDR3 length is 13 residues. DNA of the CDR3: TGTGCCAGCGGAACAGGGATGGGCGAGACCCAGTACTTC. Protein product: CASGTGMGETQYF.

J is TRBJ2-3 and V is TRBV6-4; 7 bases are a match to TRBD1. The germline V gene encodes CDR1 MRHNA and CDR2 SNTAGT. V dropped 5 bases and J dropped 6; count of bases not matched to a gene: 5. The length of the CDR3 is 13 residues. The CDR3: CASSIDRADTQYF. Written as DNA, the CDR3 is TGTGCCAGCAGTATCGACAGGGCGGATACGCAGTATTTT.

This clonotype showed up just a few times. This chain links TRBV19 with TRBJ1-1; no firm D call. Germline values: CDR1 LNHDA, CDR2 SQIVND (reference sequence). This CDR3 is 15 amino acids long. Trimming took off 5 bases at V and 3 bases at J, with 16 bases between the two ends. The CDR3 nucleotides are TGTGCCAGTAGTGGGAAGTTCAGGCGGGACACTGAAGCTTTCTTT. Protein product: CASSGKFRRDTEAFF.

In this sample, this clonotype turned up many times. The CDR3 DNA sequence: TGTGCCAGCAGCCGGACTTCCTACGAGCAGTACTTC. Its translation is CASSRTSYEQYF. The rearrangement joins TRBV12-3 or TRBV12-4 to TRBJ2-7; possibly TRBD2 for D (5 bases). The CDR3 has 12 amino acids. Deletions cut 6 bases from V and 1 base from J, with 7 bases between.

Details on this clonotype: This may come from a read error, since a much larger clone is one base off. The chain couples TRBV2 to TRBJ2-1, with TRBD1 matching 10 bases. The length of the CDR3 is 16 residues. Germline V gene lookup returns CDR1 SNHLY and CDR2 FYNNEI. The DNA of the CDR3 is TGTGCCAGCAGTGAAGAGGACAGGGGGAATTACAATGTGCAGTTCTTC. Translated: CASSEEDRGNYNVQFF.

This clonotype was counted ten times or more. V is TRBV28 and J is TRBJ2-7, with D possibly TRBD1 on 5 matching bases. Trimming shortened V by 10 bases and J by 2 bases, and 15 bases separated the two germline ends. Germline CDR1 is MDHEN and CDR2 is SYDVKM. The CDR3 totals 13 residues. Written as DNA, the CDR3 is TGTGCCACTGGGGCCGAAAACCCCTACGAGCAGTACTTC. This translates into CATGAENPYEQYF.

This clonotype was found a few times. This rearrangement joins TRBV12-3 or TRBV12-4 to TRBJ2-7, with TRBD1 identical over 7 bases. The CDR3 has 14 amino acids. The J segment lost 0 bases and the V segment lost 4 bases, leaving 3 bases of the junction unmatched. Written as DNA, the CDR3 is TGTGCCAGCAGTTGGGGACAGTTCTCCTACGAGCAGTACTTC. Its protein product is CASSWGQFSYEQYF.

This chain uses TRBV6-1 with TRBJ2-1, with D maybe TRBD2 (5 bases). The CDR3 length is 12 residues. Germline V CDR1 and CDR2: MNHNS, SASEGT. V shed 6 bases and J shed 8 bases, with 11 bases lying between them. For the CDR3, the DNA is TGTGCCAGCAGCCCACTAGACTATGAGCAGTTCTTC. It encodes CASSPLDYEQFF.

The chain carries TRBV9 and TRBJ2-7; a weak D match, TRBD1 (5 bases). Germline V lookup: CDR1 SGDLS, CDR2 YYNGEE. The CDR3 runs 16 residues. The V and J ends lost 0 bases and 1 base respectively, with 14 bases between them. The chain's CDR3 is CASSVGWGRQSYEQYF. In DNA, the CDR3 is TGTGCCAGCAGCGTAGGGTGGGGCCGCCAGTCCTACGAGCAGTACTTC.

This clonotype was seen repeatedly, ten times or more. The chain recombines TRBV3-1 with TRBJ1-1; D is ambiguous. The CDR3 consists of 12 residues. The V and J ends lost 2 bases and 1 base respectively, with 2 bases between them. Germline CDR1 LGHDT, CDR2 YNNKEL (reference sequence). CDR3 amino acids: CASSQRNTEAFF. The DNA for the CDR3 is TGTGCCAGCAGCCAAAGGAACACTGAAGCTTTCTTT.

This clonotype was detected only a few times. The V and J genes are TRBV19 and TRBJ1-1, with a tentative D call TRBD1 (5 bases). CDR3 size: 15 residues. V shed 5 bases and J shed 1 base, with 14 bases lying between them. Germline-derived CDR1 and CDR2 are LNHDA and SQIVND (reference sequence). The CDR3 coding sequence is TGTGCCAGTAGTTCATTCGGAGGGACGAACACTGAAGCTTTCTTT. It yields the protein CASSSFGGTNTEAFF.

In its sample, this clonotype was seen many times. The chain joins TRBV6-1 to TRBJ2-1; D is ambiguous. CDR3 length: 16 amino acids. CDR1 MNHNS and CDR2 SASEGT come from the germline V gene. V was shortened by 6 bases and J by 8 bases, with 23 bases between the two germline ends. CDR3 amino acids: CASRQNTLGFEDEQFF. CDR3 sequence (DNA): TGTGCCAGCAGACAAAACACTCTGGGTTTTGAGGATGAGCAGTTCTTC.

This clonotype was seen many times. The chain uses TRBV6-5 and TRBJ2-7; 7 bases agree with TRBD1. This CDR3 region has 16 residues. Germline CDR1 is MNHEY and CDR2 is SVGAGI. J lost 0 bases, V lost 2 bases, and 7 bases had no gene match. CDR3: CASSYEGQVRSYEQYF. CDR3 DNA: TGTGCCAGCAGTTACGAAGGACAGGTCCGCTCCTACGAGCAGTACTTC.

At least ten counts were recorded for this clonotype. The chain joins TRBV6-5 to TRBJ2-5; 7 positions match TRBD2. This CDR3 has 15 amino acids. Germline V CDR1 and CDR2: MNHEY, SVGAGI. Trimming removed 6 bases from V and 4 bases from J; junction bases left unmatched: 11. CDR3 protein: CASSAGVLGAETQYF. CDR3 nucleotides: TGTGCCAGCAGCGCGGGGGTACTCGGTGCAGAGACCCAGTACTTC.

For this clonotype: A much larger clone sits a single nucleotide away, making a read error possible. This chain connects TRBV6-1 to TRBJ2-7, with a weak D call TRBD1 (7 bases). The germline gives CDR1 MNHNS, CDR2 SASEGT. CDR3 size: 16 residues. CDR3 nucleotides: TGTGCCAGCAGGTCCCCGGGGGACAGTCACTCCTACGAGCAGAACTTC. Protein: CASRSPGDSHSYEQNF.

The chain combines TRBV20-1 with TRBJ2-7; tentative D call: TRBD2 (6 bases). The CDR3 covers 16 residues. V lost 3 bases and J lost 7, with 25 bases in between. From germline, CDR1 is DFQATT and CDR2 SNEGSKA (reference sequence). This CDR3 reads CSASSCRLGGGGEQYF. CDR3 in DNA: TGCAGTGCTAGCTCGTGTCGGTTGGGAGGAGGAGGGGAGCAGTACTTC.

This clonotype was observed at least ten times. This sequence joins TRBV10-1 and TRBJ2-1; 8 bases fit TRBD2. The CDR3 runs to 15 residues. Germline V gene sequence: CDR1 WNHNN, CDR2 SYGVQD (reference sequence). The V segment lost 3 bases and the J segment 7 bases; nucleotides outside the gene matches: 8. CDR3 residues: CASSETGGLTNEQFF. For the CDR3, the DNA is TGCGCCAGCAGTGAAACGGGGGGGCTCACAAATGAGCAGTTCTTC.

This clonotype was found many times. The gene calls are TRBV5-1 and TRBJ2-1, with 7 positions matching TRBD1. Germline lookup yields CDR1 SGHRS and CDR2 YFSETQ. V lost 0 bases to trimming and J lost 5 bases; unmatched junction nucleotides: 2. The CDR3 totals 14 residues. The CDR3 nucleotides are TGCGCCAGCAGCTTGGGACAGGGTAACAATGAGCAGTTCTTC. It specifies CASSLGQGNNEQFF.

This clonotype was observed many times. The rearrangement uses TRBV9 and TRBJ1-2, with 7 nucleotides matching TRBD1. The V gene end was trimmed by 0 bases and the J gene end by 4 bases; junction bases not matched to a gene: 6. The CDR3 is 15 amino acids. CDR1 is SGDLS and CDR2 is YYNGEE in the germline V gene. CDR3 in DNA: TGTGCCAGCAGCGTAGGGGTACCAGGGGGCTATGGCTACACCTTC. The encoded protein is CASSVGVPGGYGYTF.

The table lists this clonotype with many counts. V is TRBV20-1 and J is TRBJ2-7; TRBD1 might be the D (6 bases). The CDR3 has 13 amino acids. Trimming pared 5 bases from V and 3 bases from J, leaving 14 bases between. Germline V gene data show CDR1 as DFQATT and CDR2 as SNEGSKA (reference sequence). CDR3 in amino acids: CSAAGDLYYEQYF. In DNA form, the CDR3 reads TGCAGTGCTGCAGGGGACCTTTACTACGAGCAGTACTTC.

This clonotype was recorded many times. The chain employs TRBV20-1 and TRBJ2-7; 7 nucleotides match TRBD2. Germline V gives CDR1 DFQATT, CDR2 SNEGSKA (reference sequence). The CDR3 runs to 11 residues. V gave up 4 bases and J gave up 3 bases; unmatched junction bases: 0. The CDR3 DNA reads as TGCAGTGCTACTAGCGGCTACGAGCAGTACTTC. Residues: CSATSGYEQYF.